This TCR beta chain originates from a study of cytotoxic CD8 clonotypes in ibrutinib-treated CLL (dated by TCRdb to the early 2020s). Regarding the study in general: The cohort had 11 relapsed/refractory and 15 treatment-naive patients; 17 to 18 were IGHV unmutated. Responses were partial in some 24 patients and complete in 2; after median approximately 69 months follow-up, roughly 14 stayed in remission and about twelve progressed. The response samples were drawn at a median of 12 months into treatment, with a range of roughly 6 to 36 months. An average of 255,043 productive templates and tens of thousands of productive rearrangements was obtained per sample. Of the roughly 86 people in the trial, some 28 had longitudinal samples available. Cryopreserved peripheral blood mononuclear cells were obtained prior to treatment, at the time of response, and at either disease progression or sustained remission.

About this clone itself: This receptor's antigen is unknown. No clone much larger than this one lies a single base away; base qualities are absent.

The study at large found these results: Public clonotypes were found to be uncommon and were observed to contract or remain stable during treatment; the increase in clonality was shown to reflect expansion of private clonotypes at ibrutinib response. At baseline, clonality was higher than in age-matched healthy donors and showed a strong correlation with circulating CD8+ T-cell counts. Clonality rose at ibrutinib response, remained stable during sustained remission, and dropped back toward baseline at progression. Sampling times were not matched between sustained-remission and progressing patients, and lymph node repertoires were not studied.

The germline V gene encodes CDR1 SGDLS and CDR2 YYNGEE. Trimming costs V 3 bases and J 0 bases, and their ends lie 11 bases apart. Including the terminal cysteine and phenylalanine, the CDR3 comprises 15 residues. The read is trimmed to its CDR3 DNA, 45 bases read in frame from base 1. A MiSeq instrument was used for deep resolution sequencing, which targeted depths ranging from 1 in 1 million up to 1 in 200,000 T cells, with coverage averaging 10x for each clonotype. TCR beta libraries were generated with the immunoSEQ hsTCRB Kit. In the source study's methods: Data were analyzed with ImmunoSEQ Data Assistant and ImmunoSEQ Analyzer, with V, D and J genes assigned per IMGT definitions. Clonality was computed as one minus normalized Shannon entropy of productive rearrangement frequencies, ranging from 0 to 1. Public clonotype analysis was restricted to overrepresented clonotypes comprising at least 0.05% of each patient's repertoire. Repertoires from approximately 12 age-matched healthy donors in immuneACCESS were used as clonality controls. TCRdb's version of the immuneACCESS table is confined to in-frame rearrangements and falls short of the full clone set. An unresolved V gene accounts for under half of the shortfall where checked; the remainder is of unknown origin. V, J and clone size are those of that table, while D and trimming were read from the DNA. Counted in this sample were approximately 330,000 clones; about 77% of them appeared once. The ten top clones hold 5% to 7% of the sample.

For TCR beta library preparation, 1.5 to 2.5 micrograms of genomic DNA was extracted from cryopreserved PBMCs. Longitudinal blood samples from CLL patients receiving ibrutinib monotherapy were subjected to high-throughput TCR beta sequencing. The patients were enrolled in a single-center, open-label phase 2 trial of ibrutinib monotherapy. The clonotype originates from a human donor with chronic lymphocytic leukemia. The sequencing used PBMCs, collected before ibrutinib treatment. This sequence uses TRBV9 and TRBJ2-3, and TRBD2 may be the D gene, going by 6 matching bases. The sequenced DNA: TGTGCCAGCAGCGGTGCAGGGACTAGCACAGATACGCAGTATTTT. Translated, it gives CASSGAGTSTDTQYF.